This T cell receptor (beta chain) originates from a study of molecular identifiers for immune sequencing clone quantification. For this clonotype: The antigen is unknown. It may be a read error: a sequence one base away is much more abundant.

Generation of bulk TCR libraries relied on previously described methods and listed TCR primers. TCRdb processed the PCR reads anew with MiXCR; each CDR3 protein has one entry. The repertoire holds a few hundred thousand distinct CDR3 sequences, about 26% seen once, with around 0.79% in the top ten. With 10%, 30% or 50% of RNA, about 20,000 to 1,000,000 naive CD8 T cells were sequenced. The germline V and J ends were trimmed by 5 bases and 3 bases, with 13 bases remaining between them. This CDR3 is 15 amino acids long. Study-wide findings and caveats: Highly expanded clone sizes could be underestimated through barcode sharing by identical TCR molecules.

The specimen was naive CD8+ T cells from blood, with Jurkat cell RNA spiked in. The subset denotes: FACS-sorted CD8+CD4-CCR7+CD45RA+ naive T cells. This sequence originates from a human donor in good health. Some libraries in this study had Jurkat cell RNA spiked in. This chain joins TRBV12-3 or TRBV12-4 and TRBJ1-4; D gene uncertain. Here the CDR3 DNA reads TGTGCCAGCAGTCCCTGGCCAGCTTCTAATGAAAAACTGTTTTTT. Its translation is CASSPWPASNEKLFF.